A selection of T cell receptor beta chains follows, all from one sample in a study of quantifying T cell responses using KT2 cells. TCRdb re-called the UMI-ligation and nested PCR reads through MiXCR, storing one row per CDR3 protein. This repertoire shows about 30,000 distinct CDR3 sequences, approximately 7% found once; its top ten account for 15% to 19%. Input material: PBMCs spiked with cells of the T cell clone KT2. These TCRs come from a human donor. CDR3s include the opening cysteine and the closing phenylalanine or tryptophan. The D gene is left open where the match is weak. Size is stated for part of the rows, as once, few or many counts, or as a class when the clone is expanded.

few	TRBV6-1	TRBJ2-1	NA	TGTGCCGCTATTAGGATTCAAGGGGAGCGGCAGTTCTTC	CAAIRIQGERQFF
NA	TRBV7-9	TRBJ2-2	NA	TGTGCCAGCAGCTTAAACTCCCGGGGCTCCGGGGAGCTGTTTTTT	CASSLNSRGSGELFF
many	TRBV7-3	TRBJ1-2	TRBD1	TGTGCCAGCAGCGGGAGACAGGGAGATGGCTACACCTTC	CASSGRQGDGYTF
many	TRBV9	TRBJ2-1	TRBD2	TGTGCCAGCAGCCGGTCGGGACTAGCCGTTCCCAATGAGCAGTTCTTC	CASSRSGLAVPNEQFF
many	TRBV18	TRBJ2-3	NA	TGTGCCAGCTCACGCACAGATACGCAGTATTTT	CASSRTDTQYF
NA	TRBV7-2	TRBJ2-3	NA	TGTGCCAGCAGCTTATGGGCTAGCACAGATACGCAGTATTTT	CASSLWASTDTQYF
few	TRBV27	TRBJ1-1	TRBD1	TGTGCCATCGGAACAGGGGTCACTGAAGCTTTCTTT	CAIGTGVTEAFF
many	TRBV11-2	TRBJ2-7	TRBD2	TGTGCCAGCAGTCCCACTAGCGGGATGACCTACGAGCAGTACTTC	CASSPTSGMTYEQYF
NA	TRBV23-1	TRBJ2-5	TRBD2	TGCGCCAGCAGTGAGTGGGGGGGAAGTCGGCAAGAGACCCAGTACTTC	CASSEWGGSRQETQYF
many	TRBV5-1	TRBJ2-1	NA	TGCGCCAGCAGCGCAAGCTTCAATGAGCAGTTCTTC	CASSASFNEQFF
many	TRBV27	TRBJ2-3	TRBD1	TGTGCCAGCAGTTTAGATCGACAGGGGGCTGGAGATACGCAGTATTTT	CASSLDRQGAGDTQYF
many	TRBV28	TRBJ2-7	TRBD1	TGTGCCAGCCAATTACCGGGACAGGGGTTCTCCGAGCAGTACTTC	CASQLPGQGFSEQYF
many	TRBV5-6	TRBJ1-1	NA	TGTGCCAGCAGCTTGGAAGGGGCGAACACTGAAGCTTTCTTT	CASSLEGANTEAFF